This TCR beta chain is from a study of CD8 T cells in ankylosing spondylitis (dated 2017 in TCRdb). Study-level background: T cell receptor beta repertoires were profiled in healthy donors and ankylosing spondylitis patients so that disease-linked TCR variants could be found. The full study cohort comprised approximately 23 ankylosing spondylitis patients and 85 to 120 healthy donors. Samples of peripheral blood were taken, and for ankylosing spondylitis patients, synovial fluid was collected as well. The paper's findings and limits, for the study overall: The disease-linked clones showed a CD8+ phenotype and occurred at relatively low frequencies in peripheral blood. Some TCR beta motif variants had previously been reported in synovial fluid and blood of reactive arthritis patients, which suggested common disease-initiation mechanisms. The disease-linked clones were reported to be significantly enriched in matched synovial fluid samples from ankylosing spondylitis patients. Blood from ankylosing spondylitis patients appeared to be characterized by a TCR beta motif composed of about 8 highly homologous amino acid variants.

Notes on this clonotype: The antigen it binds to is not known. No quality values exist for individual bases; no much larger clone is one base distant.

Instrument on record: Illumina HiSeq 2500. TCR beta libraries were prepared by quantitative 5'-RACE with molecular barcodes. In the original analysis: To identify disease-linked TCR variants, a new computational method was used, one built on a probabilistic model of VDJ rearrangement. TCRdb trimmed public reads at Q25 via fastp, called clones via MiXCR and kept in-frame beta chains. Each entry merges the rows of one CDR3 protein and shows their most common DNA and genes. The V and J calls follow TCRdb's processing rather than the paper's. In all, the sample holds about 89,000 distinct CDR3 sequences, and around 27% of those were seen once. Roughly three fifths of the sample rests with the top ten. The CDR3 spans 14 residues, from the cysteine through the phenylalanine. CDR3 DNA is the only sequence kept; it has 42 bases, read in frame from the first base. Relative to germline, V is 5 bases shorter and J is 1 base shorter, with 12 bases between their ends. Sequences SGHVS (CDR1) and FQNEAQ (CDR2) are obtained from the germline V gene.

Source material: blood, either unsorted or a sorted T cell fraction (not recorded which). The sequence links TRBV7-8 to TRBJ2-7; the D assignment is uncertain and may be TRBD1 or TRBD2, with 5 bases supporting each. This sequence originates from a male donor with ankylosing spondylitis or in good health (not recorded which). The CDR3 amino acid sequence is: CASSQRDGSYEQYF. The nucleotide sequence is given as TGTGCCAGCAGCCAAAGGGACGGTTCCTACGAGCAGTACTTC.